These 5 T cell receptor beta chains originate from one sample sequenced in a study of T cells in Graves' hyperthyroidism and ophthalmopathy. RNA transcripts provided the source from which TCR beta CDR3 regions were amplified. Primed by the HTBI set, a first-round RT-PCR was run on the TCR CDR3. MiXCR, run by TCRdb on the multiplex PCR reads, gives a single entry per CDR3 protein. The repertoire holds approximately 380,000 distinct CDR3 sequences, with over 15% as singletons. Source material: blood. The receptors were sampled from a woman aged 18 to 35 with Graves' hyperthyroidism.

This clonotype was found many times. V and J are TRBV2 and TRBJ1-2, with a possible D match to TRBD1 (6 bases). Between the trimmed V and J ends, which lost 7 bases and 11 bases, there was a span of 23 bases. Germline CDR1 and CDR2: SNHLY and FYNNEI. The CDR3 runs 14 residues. CDR3 nucleotide sequence: TGTGCCAGCAAGGAGACCCACAGGGCACGTCGATACACCTTC. It yields the protein CASKETHRARRYTF.

The V gene is TRBV9, the J gene TRBJ1-3; 8 nucleotides agree with TRBD1. The CDR3 length is 16 residues. From germline, CDR1 is SGDLS and CDR2 YYNGEE. V dropped 3 bases and J dropped 0; count of bases not matched to a gene: 5. CDR3 in amino acids: CASSARQGISGNTIYF. The CDR3 DNA sequence: TGTGCCAGCAGCGCCAGACAGGGGATCTCTGGAAACACCATATATTTT.

The table lists this clonotype with many counts. The gene calls are TRBV11-1 and TRBJ1-1; 9 nucleotides match TRBD1. Looked up from germline, CDR1 is SGHAT and CDR2 is FQDESV (reference sequence). V was clipped by 1 base and J by 1 base; unmatched bases: 4. The CDR3 consists of 16 residues. This chain's CDR3 is CASSLGGTGKNTEAFF. The CDR3, as DNA: TGTGCCAGCAGCTTAGGAGGGACAGGGAAGAACACTGAAGCTTTCTTT.

The V and J genes are TRBV12-3 or TRBV12-4 and TRBJ1-1; possibly TRBD1 for D (5 bases). The length of the CDR3 is 15 residues. V lost 3 bases and J lost 4, with 15 bases in between. In DNA, the CDR3 is TGTGCCAGCAGTTTTGACTCCATAAGGGGCACTGAAGCTTTCTTT. The encoded protein is CASSFDSIRGTEAFF.

This clonotype was found many times. The chain recombines TRBV6-5 with TRBJ2-7; the D gene is possibly TRBD2 (5 bases). The CDR3 spans 12 residues. The V and J ends lost 0 bases and 9 bases respectively, with 9 bases between them. Per the germline V gene, CDR1 is MNHEY and CDR2 is SVGAGI. CDR3 nucleotide sequence: TGTGCCAGCAGTTACTCGTCAGGAGGGCAGTACTTC. It is translated as CASSYSSGGQYF.